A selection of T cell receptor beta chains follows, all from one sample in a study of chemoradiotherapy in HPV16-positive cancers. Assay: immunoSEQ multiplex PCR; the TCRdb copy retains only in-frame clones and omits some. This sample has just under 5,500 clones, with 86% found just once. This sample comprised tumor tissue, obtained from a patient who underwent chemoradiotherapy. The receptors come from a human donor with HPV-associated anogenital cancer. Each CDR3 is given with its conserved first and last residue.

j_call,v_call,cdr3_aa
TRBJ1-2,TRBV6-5,CASRPTGVYGYTF
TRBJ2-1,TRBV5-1,CASSLEAGGSDEQFF
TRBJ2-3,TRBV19,CASSPRTGTDTQYF
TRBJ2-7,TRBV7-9,CASSFFRLKDYEQYF
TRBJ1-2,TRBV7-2,CASSLDAGYGYTF
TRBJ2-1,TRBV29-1,CSVDALRNEQFF
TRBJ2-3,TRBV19,CASSIRIAGVGADTQYF
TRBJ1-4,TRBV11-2,CASSFSNEKLFF
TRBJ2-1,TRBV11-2,CASSWPAGAGTNEQFF
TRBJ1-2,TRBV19,CASSIEYRSNYGYTF
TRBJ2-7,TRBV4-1,CASSQGPSNYEQYF
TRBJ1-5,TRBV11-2,CASSLAGRNQPQHF
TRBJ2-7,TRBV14,CASSQPGTGAAGQYF
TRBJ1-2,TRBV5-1,CASSPDRVRVYGYTF
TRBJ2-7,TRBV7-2,CASSSGTSGSEQYF
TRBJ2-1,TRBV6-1,CASSEAPPRKQFF
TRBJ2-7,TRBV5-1,CASSWMAGVYEQYF
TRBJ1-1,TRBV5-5,CASSLAGRETEAFF
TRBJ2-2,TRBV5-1,CASSETSGGTGELFF
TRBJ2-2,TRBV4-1,CATSGRGELFF
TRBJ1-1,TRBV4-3,CASSQEPGTEAFF
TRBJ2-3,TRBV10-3,CAISEGSTDTQYF
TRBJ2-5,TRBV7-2,CASSLAPGTGGTQYF
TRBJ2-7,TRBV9,CASSGEMGDSSSEQYF
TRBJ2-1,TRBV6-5,CASSYSRTNNEQFF
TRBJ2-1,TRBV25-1,CASSDLAGSDNEQFF
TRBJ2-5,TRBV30,CAQGRRRGETQYF
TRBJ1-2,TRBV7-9,CASSPSNLDGYTF
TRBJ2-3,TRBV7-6,CASSLAPLAGGGTADTQYF
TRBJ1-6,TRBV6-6,CASSYSELSNSPLHF
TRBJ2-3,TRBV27,CASSFTGTVSTDTQYF